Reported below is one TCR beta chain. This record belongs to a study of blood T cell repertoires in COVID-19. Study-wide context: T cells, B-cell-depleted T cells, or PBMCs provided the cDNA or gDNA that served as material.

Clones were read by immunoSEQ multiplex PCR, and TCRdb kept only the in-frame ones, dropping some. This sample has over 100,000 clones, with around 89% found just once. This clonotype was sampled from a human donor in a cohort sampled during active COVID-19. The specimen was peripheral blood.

The CDR3 nucleotides are TGTGCCAGCTCACCCGTTCCTTCTAGCACAGATACGCAGTATTTT. Translation gives CASSPVPSSTDTQYF. V is TRBV18 and J is TRBJ2-3, with D unclear. Germline CDR1 and CDR2: KGHSH and LQKENI. The length of the CDR3 is 15 residues. Deletions cut 3 bases from V and 0 bases from J, with 10 bases between.